Following are 23 T cell receptor beta chains from one sample sequenced in a study of T cell repertoires in cytomegalovirus infection. No antigen has been identified for these receptors. TCRdb ran MiXCR on the reads and lists one entry per CDR3 protein. The repertoire has about 51,000 distinct CDR3 sequences, about a fifth of them found once; the top ten carry about a quarter. Sequenced material: CD8+ T cells from cultured PBMCs, taken from culture after CMV antigen stimulation. Every receptor here comes from a human donor in good health (CMV status not recorded). Some clones in this sample may be carry-over from other donors' samples.

This rearrangement joins TRBV25-1 to TRBJ1-2, with D perhaps matching TRBD1 (6 bases). This CDR3 is built from 16 residues. Trimming stripped 1 base from V and 6 bases from J, with 18 bases between. Germline V gives CDR1 MGHDK, CDR2 SYGVNS. The CDR3 DNA is TGTGCCAGCAGTGAATCTGGGGGCAACTATCTAAATGGCTACACCTTC. This encodes CASSESGGNYLNGYTF.

This clonotype has just a few counts. The CDR3 nucleotides read TGTGCCAGCAGTATCCTACAGGGCCGGACTGAAGCTTTCTTT. This encodes CASSILQGRTEAFF. This chain links TRBV12-3 or TRBV12-4 with TRBJ1-1; perhaps TRBD1 as D (6 bases). The V end was cut by 5 bases, the J end by 5 bases, with 15 bases between. The CDR3 runs 14 residues.

The rearrangement links TRBV7-9 to TRBJ2-3; 13 bases map to TRBD2. Germline CDR1 reads SEHNR; CDR2 reads FQNEAQ (reference sequence). V shed 5 bases and J 10 bases; nucleotides not matched to a gene: 6. The CDR3 has 14 amino acids. DNA for the CDR3: TGTGCCAGCAGCCAGACTAGCGGGGGGCCTGCGCAGTATTTT. It translates to CASSQTSGGPAQYF. The full variable domain, rest sourced from reference TRBV7-9 and TRBJ2-3, is DTGVSQNPRHKITKRGQNVTFRCDPISEHNRLYWYRQTLGQGPEFLTYFQNEAQLEKSRLLSDRFSAERPKGSFSTLEIQRTEQGDSAMYLCASSQTSGGPAQYFGPGTRLTVL.

The chain is built from TRBV7-9 and TRBJ2-1; 7 bases map to TRBD1. The CDR3 has 16 residues. The junction had 15 bases not matched to a gene; V was cut back by 6 bases and J by 7 bases. CDR1 is SEHNR and CDR2 is FQNEAQ in the germline V gene (reference sequence). The CDR3 DNA reads TGTGCCAGCAGTCCTATGGGGACAGAGAAATTGAATGAGCAGTTCTTC. This sequence encodes CASSPMGTEKLNEQFF.

The CDR3 reads CASSSKGSGTTYNEQFF. CDR3 nucleotides: TGTGCCAGCAGCTCGAAGGGTAGCGGGACCACCTACAATGAGCAGTTCTTC. The V call is TRBV11-2, the J call TRBJ2-1; TRBD2 agrees at 8 bases. With V trimmed by 4 bases and J by 2 bases, 10 bases remained unmatched. Germline-derived CDR1 and CDR2 are SGHAT and FQNNGV. The CDR3 is 17 residues long.

V usage is TRBV11-3 and J usage is TRBJ2-2; 12 bases are shared with TRBD2. CDR3 length equals 17 residues. The trim removed 5 bases at V and 0 bases at J, leaving 4 bases unmatched. The germline gives CDR1 SGHNT, CDR2 YENEEA. The CDR3 DNA reads TGTGCCAGCAGCCCGTGGACTAGCGGGGCGAACACCGGGGAGCTGTTTTTT. It is translated as CASSPWTSGANTGELFF.

This clonotype was recorded a few times. The genes are TRBV7-9 and TRBJ1-2; D unclear. The V end was cut by 2 bases, the J end by 5 bases, with 15 bases between. Germline V lookup: CDR1 SEHNR, CDR2 FQNEAQ (reference sequence). This CDR3 is built from 15 residues. CDR3 DNA sequence: TGTGCCAGCAGCTTATCCAGGACCGGAGGGTATGGCTACACCTTC. Amino acid sequence: CASSLSRTGGYGYTF.

This clonotype has only a few counts. J is TRBJ2-3 and V is TRBV7-6, with D unclear. Trimming shortened V by 5 bases and J by 0 bases, and 18 bases separated the two germline ends. Per the germline V gene, CDR1 is SGHVS and CDR2 is FNYEAQ. This CDR3 is 17 amino acids long. CDR3: CASSDSAVEGSTDTQYF. CDR3 nucleotides: TGTGCCAGCAGCGATAGTGCAGTGGAAGGTAGCACAGATACGCAGTATTTT.

J is TRBJ2-1 and V is TRBV7-9; 10 bases align to TRBD1. J was trimmed by 7 bases and V by 5 bases; bases with no gene match: 8. In germline, CDR1 is SEHNR, CDR2 FQNEAQ (reference sequence). This CDR3 spans 15 amino acids. CDR3 coding DNA: TGTGCCAGCAGCAACCGGGACAGGGGTGTGAATGAGCAGTTCTTC. This sequence encodes CASSNRDRGVNEQFF. Combining the CDR3 with reference TRBV7-9 and TRBJ2-1 gives the whole variable domain DTGVSQNPRHKITKRGQNVTFRCDPISEHNRLYWYRQTLGQGPEFLTYFQNEAQLEKSRLLSDRFSAERPKGSFSTLEIQRTEQGDSAMYLCASSNRDRGVNEQFFGPGTRLTVL.

This clonotype was seen a handful of times. The chain employs TRBV7-6 and TRBJ1-4; the D is unclear. CDR1 and CDR2 from the germline V gene are SGHVS and FNYEAQ. The CDR3 consists of 14 residues. V lost 1 base and J lost 8, with 11 bases in between. CDR3 in amino acids: CASSLEARSEKLFF. The CDR3, as DNA: TGTGCCAGCAGCTTAGAGGCGAGGAGCGAAAAACTGTTTTTT.

This clonotype was observed a few times. CDR3 in amino acids: CASTSLGGNTQYF. In DNA, the CDR3 is TGTGCCAGCACCTCCCTGGGGGGGAATACGCAGTATTTT. This chain uses TRBV6-5 with TRBJ2-3; TRBD2 matches 7 bases. In germline, CDR1 is MNHEY, CDR2 SVGAGI. CDR3 length: 13 amino acids. With 7 bases clipped from V and 7 bases from J, the junction kept 8 bases outside the gene matches.

V usage is TRBV7-9 and J usage is TRBJ1-4, with unresolved D. CDR3 size: 13 residues. V was trimmed by 1 base and J by 8 bases, leaving 8 bases between them. Germline V gene data show CDR1 as SEHNR and CDR2 as FQNEAQ (reference sequence). The CDR3 is CASSLDGYEKLFF. CDR3 sequence (DNA): TGTGCCAGCAGCTTAGACGGCTACGAAAAACTGTTTTTT.

There are many counts of this clonotype. The chain recombines TRBV6-1 with TRBJ1-2; D not resolved. Trimming removed 2 bases from V and 12 bases from J, with 19 bases in between. The germline gives CDR1 MNHNS, CDR2 SASEGT. The CDR3 has 14 amino acids. The CDR3 bases are TGTGCCAGCAGTGAAAGGAGGACGGTCGTTATCGACACCTTC. It yields the protein CASSERRTVVIDTF.

This clonotype has a count of ten or more. This rearrangement joins TRBV12-3 or TRBV12-4 to TRBJ2-1; possibly TRBD1 for D (6 bases). The CDR3 extends over 13 amino acids. Deletions cut 6 bases from V and 9 bases from J, with 15 bases between. In nucleotides, the CDR3 is TGTGCCAGCAGGTCAGGGGTAGGGGGTGAGCAGTTCTTC. Its protein is CASRSGVGGEQFF.

The V gene is TRBV7-8, the J gene TRBJ2-1; TRBD2 agrees at 10 bases. V was pared by 5 bases and J by 6 bases, with 10 bases of the junction left unmatched. The CDR3 runs to 16 residues. Germline V gives CDR1 SGHVS, CDR2 FQNEAQ. The CDR3 coding sequence is TGTGCCAGCAGCCCTCCGGGGACTAGCGTATTCAATGAGCAGTTCTTC. Translated, it gives CASSPPGTSVFNEQFF.

Only a few counts were recorded for this clonotype. The rearrangement uses TRBV7-8 and TRBJ2-2; 7 positions agree with TRBD1. Trimming at V came to 4 bases and at J to 0 bases, leaving 8 bases not matched to a gene. Germline CDR1 SGHVS, CDR2 FQNEAQ. The CDR3 is 17 amino acids. The CDR3 DNA is TGTGCCAGCAGCTACAAAAGAGGACAGGCGAACACCGGGGAGCTGTTTTTT. It encodes CASSYKRGQANTGELFF.

This clonotype was observed at least ten times. This sequence joins TRBV6-6 and TRBJ1-2, with D uncertain. CDR1 MNHNY and CDR2 SVGAGI come from the germline V gene (reference sequence). Trimming took off 2 bases at V and 6 bases at J, with 4 bases between the two ends. The CDR3 loop spans 11 amino acids. The CDR3 loop reads CASSYGDGYTF. CDR3 in DNA: TGTGCCAGCAGTTACGGAGATGGCTACACCTTC.

This clonotype was counted a few times. DNA for the CDR3: TGTGCCAGCAGCCCAGGGGGGGGTGGTCAGCCCCAGCATTTT. Translated: CASSPGGGGQPQHF. The J gene is TRBJ1-5, the V gene TRBV12-3 or TRBV12-4; 7 nucleotides line up with TRBD1. The junction had 8 bases not matched to a gene; V was cut back by 6 bases and J by 6 bases. The CDR3 runs 14 residues.

The sample holds a few counts of this clonotype. CDR3 DNA: TGTGCCAGCAGCCCTGAGTGGACCCAGTACTTC. Protein sequence: CASSPEWTQYF. This chain joins TRBV7-6 and TRBJ2-5; unclear D gene. CDR3 size: 11 residues. V dropped 5 bases and J dropped 7 bases, with 8 bases sitting between them. Germline CDR1 is SGHVS and CDR2 is FNYEAQ.

This clonotype is medium-sized within its sample. The chain employs TRBV6-2 or TRBV6-3 and TRBJ1-1; maybe TRBD1 (6 bases). V was shortened by 4 bases and J by 4 bases, with 10 bases between the two germline ends. The CDR3 has 13 residues. The germline CDR1 and CDR2 sequences are MNHEY and SVGEGT. CDR3 in amino acids: CASSLEGVTEAFF. The DNA for the CDR3 is TGTGCCAGCAGTTTGGAGGGGGTCACTGAAGCTTTCTTT.

This clonotype has at least ten counts. In DNA, the CDR3 is TGTGCCAGCAGCCCCACAGGGGCCTACGAGCAGTACTTC. This encodes CASSPTGAYEQYF. The chain carries TRBV7-9 and TRBJ2-7; TRBD1 matches at 7 bases. CDR1 and CDR2 from the germline V gene are SEHNR and FQNEAQ (reference sequence). V gave up 5 bases and J gave up 2 bases; unmatched junction bases: 3. This CDR3 spans 13 amino acids.

The chain couples TRBV7-9 to TRBJ2-1; unclear D gene. This CDR3 has 12 residues. From germline, CDR1 is SEHNR and CDR2 FQNEAQ (reference sequence). Trimming pared 1 base from V and 8 bases from J, leaving 6 bases between. CDR3 residues: CASSLGSHEQFF. CDR3 sequence (DNA): TGTGCCAGCAGCTTAGGCTCTCATGAGCAGTTCTTC. Together with reference TRBV7-9 and TRBJ2-1, the CDR3 gives the full variable domain: DTGVSQNPRHKITKRGQNVTFRCDPISEHNRLYWYRQTLGQGPEFLTYFQNEAQLEKSRLLSDRFSAERPKGSFSTLEIQRTEQGDSAMYLCASSLGSHEQFFGPGTRLTVL.

The chain is built from TRBV11-1 and TRBJ2-1; 9 positions match TRBD1. Germline V CDR1 and CDR2: SGHAT, FQDESV (reference sequence). Germline trimming cut 5 bases from V and 8 bases from J; bases unmatched to any gene: 7. CDR3 size: 14 residues. The CDR3 loop is CASSMDRGGDEQFF. CDR3 DNA sequence: TGTGCCAGCAGCATGGACAGGGGAGGGGATGAGCAGTTCTTC.